The TCR beta chain described here comes from a study of blood T cell repertoires in COVID-19 (dated by TCRdb to 2020 to 2022). About the investigation overall: Samples covering the acute and convalescent phases of COVID-19 were provided by collaborators in the United States, Italy and Spain. The prospective study material was composed of cDNA or gDNA derived from T cells, B-cell-depleted T cells, or PBMCs. Deeply sampled blood TCRbeta repertoires from subjects exposed to, actively infected with, or recovered from COVID-19 were included in the dataset. The repertoires were released in a freely available public database intended as a resource for research on the immune response to SARS-CoV-2. The samples were drawn from the first 160 participants of the ongoing ImmuneRACE study and from 1,254 subjects provided by 6 global collaborators. The sample metadata nearly always contained a de-identified subject ID, COVID-19 status, age in years and sex. Where available, HLA class I and class II types were obtained from metadata supplied by the sample provider rather than from assay-based typing.

Remarks on this clone: It has no known antigen specificity. Per-base qualities were not stored, and no clone one base away is much larger.

What the study reported, not specific to this receptor: Clinical and demographic metadata were provided uncurated, with the amount varying by source and participant.

TCRbeta CDR3 regions were amplified from genomic DNA using the immunoSEQ Assay, a bias-controlled multiplex PCR. The original pipeline was this. The number of nucleated cells in each sample was estimated by amplification of reference gene primers within the assay. To quantify the absolute abundance of each unique TCRbeta CDR3 rearrangement, sequence reads were collapsed and filtered. For each sample, productive Simpson clonality was calculated by taking the square root of Simpson's diversity index across productive rearrangements. Drawn from immuneACCESS, this table holds only the in-frame rearrangements with V and J called that TCRdb kept. Clones are partly lost; checked studies trace under half to an unresolved V gene and leave the rest unexplained. V and J calls and clone size are given by that table; D and trimming were obtained from the DNA. This sample comprises 150,000 to 200,000 clones, around 81% of them detected only once. Of the sample, approximately 11% falls within the top ten clones.

The CDR3 spans 13 residues, from the cysteine through the phenylalanine. The sequence is cut down to CDR3 DNA, 39 bases in frame from base 1. The V and J ends are trimmed by 10 bases and 3 bases, leaving 12 bases between them. CDR1 is given as SEHNR and CDR2 as FQNEAQ, both from the germline V gene (reference sequence). Each collaborating institution followed its own protocols to collect whole blood in K2EDTA tubes. For TCRbeta analysis, collaborator samples were shipped as frozen whole blood, as isolated PBMCs, or as DNA extracted from either sample type. This chain is built from TRBV7-9 and TRBJ1-4; perhaps TRBD1 is the D gene, with 5 bases matching. The sequenced material came from peripheral blood. This sequence originates from a man aged 65-85 years with active or convalescent COVID-19. The CDR3 amino acid sequence is: CAISTDPNEKLFF. The sequence in DNA is TGTGCCATATCGACAGATCCTAATGAAAAACTGTTTTTT.